This TCR beta chain was retrieved from a study of shared clonotypes between healthy human individuals. Only in-frame clones appear in the TCRdb table, and some are missing; sequencing was by immunoSEQ multiplex PCR. This sample yields roughly 530,000 clones, of which 90% to 97% are seen a single time; 0.06% belongs to the top ten. The TCR originated in a woman aged 25 to 39 in good health. The sample comprised naive CD4+ T cells sorted from blood. The subset is: CD45RA+ positively selected.

The CDR3 region is CASSARGTANEKLFF. The CDR3 nucleotides are TGTGCCAGTAGTGCCCGCGGGACAGCTAATGAAAAACTGTTTTTT. The chain combines TRBV19 with TRBJ1-4, with 7 bases identical to TRBD1. Germline V gene sequence: CDR1 LNHDA, CDR2 SQIVND (reference sequence). V was pared by 5 bases and J by 3 bases, with 6 bases of the junction left unmatched. This CDR3 contains 15 residues.